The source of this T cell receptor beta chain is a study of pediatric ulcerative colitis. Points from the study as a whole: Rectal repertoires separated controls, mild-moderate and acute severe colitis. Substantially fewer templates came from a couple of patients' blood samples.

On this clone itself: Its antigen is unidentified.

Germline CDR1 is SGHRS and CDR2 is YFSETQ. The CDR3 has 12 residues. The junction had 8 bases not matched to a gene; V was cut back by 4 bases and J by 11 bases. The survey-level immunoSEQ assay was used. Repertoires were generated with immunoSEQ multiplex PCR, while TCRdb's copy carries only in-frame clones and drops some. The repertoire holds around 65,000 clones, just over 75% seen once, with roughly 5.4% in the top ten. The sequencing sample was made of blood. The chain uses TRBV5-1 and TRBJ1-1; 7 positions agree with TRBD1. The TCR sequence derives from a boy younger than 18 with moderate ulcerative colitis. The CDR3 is CASSETGMSAFF. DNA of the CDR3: TGCGCCAGCAGCGAGACAGGGATGTCGGCTTTCTTT.